This TCR beta chain was recovered during a study of CD8+CD57+ T cells in acquired aplastic anemia. The TCR beta profiling, which covered VDJ combination and CDR3 sequence, was carried out using genomic DNA as the template. TCRdb fed the reads into MiXCR, producing one record per CDR3 protein. The sample gives around 430,000 distinct CDR3 sequences, around 33% of which show up once; 0.75% to 0.95% is in the top ten. Flow cytometry had shown expanded CD8+CD57+ cells in the patients chosen for sequencing. Patient blood was sampled before any therapy had been received. A total of 14 residues make up the CDR3, ends included. Germline-derived CDR1 and CDR2 are SNHLY and FYNNEI. Note on this clonotype: Its matching antigen is unknown. Lacking the conserved final phenylalanine or tryptophan, this CDR3 likely reflects a read error. The limits of the CDR3 on the DNA are not certain, so only TCRdb's listed CDR3 is given.

Overall study results and limits: Shared by patients and controls, almost 30 CD8+ CDR3s were abundant in patients.

This clonotype was obtained from a human donor with aplastic anemia. V usage is TRBV2 and J usage is TRBJ2-5; TRBD1 is taken as the D call from the table, unchecked against the DNA. Source material: sorted CD4+, CD8+, or CD8+CD57+ T cells (not recorded which) from PBMCs. The CDR3 sequence: CASSEDRGGETQHL.